This is a list of T cell receptor beta chains from one sample in a study of blood T cell repertoires in COVID-19. Profiling relied on immunoSEQ multiplex PCR, and the TCRdb table lists in-frame clones only, not all of them. The profile shows over 85,000 clones, about 86% of them singletons. Sequencing was done on a sample of peripheral blood. The receptors come from an elderly woman with acute or convalescent COVID-19. CDR3s include the opening cysteine and the closing phenylalanine or tryptophan. D genes are given only for firm matches.

d_gene: -
v_gene: TRBV6-5
j_gene: TRBJ2-7
CDR3aa: CASRDRGTSYEQYF

d_gene: -
v_gene: TRBV7-3
j_gene: TRBJ2-1
CDR3aa: CASSPQGLGEQFF

d_gene: -
v_gene: TRBV18
j_gene: TRBJ1-2
CDR3aa: CASSPNREGGYTF

d_gene: TRBD2
v_gene: TRBV11-3
j_gene: TRBJ2-3
CDR3aa: CASSLAWDYGASTDTQYF

d_gene: TRBD2
v_gene: TRBV5-1
j_gene: TRBJ2-1
CDR3aa: CASSLSSGGAREQFF

d_gene: TRBD1
v_gene: TRBV2
j_gene: TRBJ1-1
CDR3aa: CASSWDREIGEAFF

d_gene: -
v_gene: TRBV7-2
j_gene: TRBJ1-2
CDR3aa: CASSLAQGNYGYTF

d_gene: -
v_gene: TRBV5-5
j_gene: TRBJ1-2
CDR3aa: CASSPNRDGYTF

d_gene: -
v_gene: TRBV15
j_gene: TRBJ1-2
CDR3aa: CATSRDVGATNYGYTF

d_gene: -
v_gene: TRBV12-5
j_gene: TRBJ2-5
CDR3aa: CASGLGQNLETQYF

d_gene: -
v_gene: TRBV21-1
j_gene: TRBJ1-3
CDR3aa: CASSGTYRDSYNYSGNTIYF